Following are 19 T cell receptor beta chains from one sample sequenced in a study of metastatic and nonmetastatic thyroid tumors. All patients were untreated before thyroid surgery. TCRdb reanalyzed the PCR reads via MiXCR. The sample records around 45,000 clones, approximately 15% being singletons. Source material: blood. These receptors all stem from a female donor with papillary thyroid cancer or a benign thyroid nodule (not recorded which). Some clones in this sample may be carry-over from other donors' samples.

The chain employs TRBV3-1 and TRBJ2-7; weak D call: TRBD2 (6 bases). Germline assignment: CDR1 LGHDT and CDR2 YNNKEL (reference sequence). The V end was cut by 4 bases, the J end by 6 bases, with 10 bases between. The CDR3 is 12 amino acids. Here the CDR3 reads CASSPSGGEQYF. The DNA of the CDR3 is TGTGCCAGCAGCCCCTCCGGGGGCGAGCAGTACTTC.

The chain carries TRBV19 and TRBJ2-7, with a tentative D call TRBD2 (5 bases). V lost 1 base and J lost 2, with 12 bases in between. The germline V gene has CDR1 LNHDA and CDR2 SQIVND (reference sequence). The CDR3 has 15 residues. In nucleotides, the CDR3 is TGTGCCAGTAGTATAGTAAGCGGAAAGGCCTACGAGCAGTACTTC. Protein product: CASSIVSGKAYEQYF.

Comments on this clone: A read error may account for a junction end that differs from germline. The rearrangement uses TRBV27 and TRBJ2-7; D not certain. This CDR3 is 13 amino acids long. Germline CDR1 reads MNHEY; CDR2 reads SMNVEV (reference sequence). The CDR3 DNA reads TGTGCCAGCAGTTTTCACAGAGCCTACGAGCAACACTTC. Protein sequence: CASSFHRAYEQHF.

This clone has just a few counts. The junction departs from germline at one end; a sequencing error may be responsible. V usage is TRBV12-3 or TRBV12-4 and J usage is TRBJ2-1; 9 positions match TRBD2. The CDR3 runs to 15 residues. The DNA of the CDR3 is TGTGCCAGCAGCTTTAGCGGGAGTACCCACAATCAGCAGTTCTTC. Its protein product is CASSFSGSTHNQQFF.

In this sample, this clone turned up many times. This chain connects TRBV5-8 to TRBJ1-1; possible D gene TRBD1, 6 bases. V lost 2 bases to trimming and J lost 7 bases, with 6 bases between them. The germline gives CDR1 SGHTS, CDR2 YDEGEE. The CDR3 consists of 11 residues. The CDR3 coding sequence is TGTGCCAGCAGCTTCAGGGGTGAAGCTTTCTTT. It specifies CASSFRGEAFF.

There are many counts of this clone. The chain has TRBV9 and TRBJ1-1; tentatively, D is TRBD1 (5 bases). CDR1 and CDR2 from the germline V gene are SGDLS and YYNGEE. CDR3 length equals 14 residues. Deletions cut 5 bases from V and 4 bases from J, with 15 bases between. DNA for the CDR3: TGTGCCAGCAGTTTTACACAGGAGACCACTGAAGCTTTCTTT. Protein product: CASSFTQETTEAFF.

This clone was seen repeatedly, ten times or more. The J gene is TRBJ2-1, the V gene TRBV20-1, with 9 nucleotides matching TRBD2. This CDR3 spans 19 amino acids. Germline loops: CDR1 DFQATT, CDR2 SNEGSKA (reference sequence). Trimming took 0 bases from V and 0 from J; bases not matched to a gene: 12. CDR3 amino acids: CSARDTLGTSLSSYNEQFF. The CDR3, as DNA: TGCAGTGCTAGAGATACACTCGGGACTAGCCTGAGCTCCTACAATGAGCAGTTCTTC.

In this sample, this clone turned up many times. The chain is built from TRBV5-1 and TRBJ1-4, with unresolved D. This CDR3 is built from 14 residues. CDR1 and CDR2 (germline): SGHRS, YFSETQ. V was pared by 5 bases and J by 1 base, with 9 bases between. The CDR3 DNA reads as TGCGCCAGCAGGGAAGGGATAACTAATGAAAAACTGTTTTTT. Amino acids: CASREGITNEKLFF.

This sequence joins TRBV2 and TRBJ2-3, with D perhaps matching TRBD2 (5 bases). CDR3 length: 12 amino acids. Trimming cost V 9 bases and J 1 base, with 8 bases left between them. Germline CDR1 is SNHLY and CDR2 is FYNNEI. CDR3 amino acids: CASSAGTDTQYF. The CDR3 DNA reads TGTGCCAGTAGCGCTGGCACAGATACGCAGTATTTT. Variable domain in full (rest from reference TRBV2 and TRBJ2-3): EPEVTQTPSHQVTQMGQEVILRCVPISNHLYFYWYRQILGQKVEFLVSFYNNEISEKSEIFDDQFSVERPDGSNFTLKIRSTKLEDSAMYFCASSAGTDTQYFGPGTRLTVL.

There are many counts of this clone. A much bigger clone sits one base away, suggesting this may be a read error. Other nucleotide sequences from this sample produce the same CDR3. The rearrangement uses TRBV2 and TRBJ2-1; TRBD2 is a possible D gene (5 bases). Trimming left V 8 bases short and J 3 bases short, with 14 bases between. CDR1 is SNHLY, CDR2 FYNNEI, per germline. The CDR3 contains 14 residues. The CDR3 coding sequence is TGTGCCAGCTTGCTGAGGGAGAGCTACAATGAGCAGTTCTTC. Residues: CASLLRESYNEQFF.

In this sample, this clone turned up many times. V is TRBV19 and J is TRBJ1-5; D might be TRBD1 (6 bases). Per the germline V gene, CDR1 is LNHDA and CDR2 is SQIVND (reference sequence). The CDR3 consists of 13 residues. V lost 8 bases to trimming and J lost 3 bases, with 11 bases between them. This CDR3 is CASRRDTNQPQHF. In nucleotides, the CDR3 is TGTGCCAGTCGAAGGGACACCAATCAGCCCCAGCATTTT.

This clone was seen at least ten times. V and J are TRBV3-1 and TRBJ1-3; weak D call: TRBD1 (5 bases). CDR1 and CDR2 (germline): LGHDT, YNNKEL (reference sequence). CDR3 length: 15 amino acids. The germline V and J ends were trimmed by 0 bases and 2 bases, with 8 bases remaining between them. This CDR3 reads CASSQDVGPGNTIYF. The CDR3 DNA is TGTGCCAGCAGCCAAGATGTGGGGCCTGGAAACACCATATATTTT. Filled out from reference TRBV3-1 and TRBJ1-3, the complete variable domain reads DTAVSQTPKYLVTQMGNDKSIKCEQNLGHDTMYWYKQDSKKFLKIMFSYNNKELIINETVPNRFSPKSPDKAHLNLHINSLELGDSAVYFCASSQDVGPGNTIYFGEGSWLTVV.

This clone was seen at least ten times. The chain joins TRBV20-1 to TRBJ1-1; D is uncertain. V shed 5 bases and J shed 3 bases, with 16 bases lying between them. There are 14 residues in the CDR3. Germline loops: CDR1 DFQATT, CDR2 SNEGSKA (reference sequence). CDR3: CSAPLPDRDTEAFF. The CDR3 nucleotides are TGCAGTGCTCCTTTACCGGACCGGGACACTGAAGCTTTCTTT.

The sample holds many counts of this clone. This chain joins TRBV6-1 and TRBJ1-4; D perhaps matches TRBD1 (5 bases). CDR1 and CDR2 (germline): MNHNS, SASEGT. The CDR3 runs to 13 residues. The germline V and J ends were trimmed by 7 bases and 8 bases, with 14 bases remaining between them. The CDR3 is CASNPSGGEKLFF. Here the CDR3 DNA reads TGTGCCAGCAATCCCTCGGGGGGGGAAAAACTGTTTTTT.

This clone was observed many times. This chain uses TRBV7-9 with TRBJ2-7; TRBD1 is a possible D gene (6 bases). Between the trimmed V and J ends, which lost 1 base and 0 bases, there was a span of 13 bases. The CDR3 is made up of 16 amino acids. Germline loops: CDR1 SEHNR, CDR2 FQNEAQ (reference sequence). CDR3 in amino acids: CASSLVPGESSYEQYF. CDR3 DNA: TGTGCCAGCAGCTTAGTTCCAGGGGAGTCCTCCTACGAGCAGTACTTC.

Points on this clone: A read error may be the cause here, since a much bigger clone is one base away. Different DNA sequences within this sample yield the same CDR3. The chain joins TRBV12-3 or TRBV12-4 to TRBJ2-5; 10 nucleotides align to TRBD2. CDR3 length equals 19 residues. J gave up 4 bases and V 6 bases, and 20 bases lay outside the gene matches. The CDR3 reads CASSLSGLAGAGRRETQYF. CDR3 DNA sequence: TGTGCCAGCAGCTTATCGGGGCTAGCGGGAGCGGGGCGTCGAGAGACCCAGTACTTC.

This clone came up many times. The chain has TRBV5-1 and TRBJ2-5; D remains unclear. CDR1 is SGHRS, CDR2 YFSETQ, per germline. The germline V and J ends were trimmed by 3 bases and 3 bases, with 9 bases remaining between them. The CDR3 contains 13 residues. CDR3 sequence reads: CASSSDWKETQYF. The CDR3 DNA sequence: TGCGCCAGCAGCTCTGACTGGAAAGAGACCCAGTACTTC.

Many counts were recorded for this clone. The chain employs TRBV9 and TRBJ2-7; a weak D match, TRBD1 (6 bases). Trimming removed 0 bases at V and 0 bases at J, with 10 bases between. In germline, CDR1 is SGDLS, CDR2 YYNGEE. The CDR3 is 15 residues long. The CDR3 DNA reads as TGTGCCAGCAGCGTAGGAACAGGGAGCTCCTACGAGCAGTACTTC. It codes for CASSVGTGSSYEQYF. The complete variable domain, with remaining parts taken from reference TRBV9 and TRBJ2-7, reads DSGVTQTPKHLITATGQRVTLRCSPRSGDLSVYWYQQSLDQGLQFLIQYYNGEERAKGNILERFSAQQFPDLHSELNLSSLELGDSALYFCASSVGTGSSYEQYFGPGTRLTVT.

Ten or more counts support this clone. The gene calls are TRBV12-3 or TRBV12-4 and TRBJ1-2, with D possibly being TRBD1 (5 bases). This CDR3 has 14 residues. V was clipped by 3 bases and J by 8 bases, with 16 bases between them. CDR3 nucleotide sequence: TGTGCCAGCAGTTTTCTCATGTCGGGACGGGGCTACACCTTC. Protein product: CASSFLMSGRGYTF.